This paragraph covers one TCR beta chain sequence. The antigen this receptor binds is unknown. Base-call qualities are not available, and no considerably larger clone is one nucleotide away. Via the germline V gene, CDR1 is MGHRA and CDR2 YSYEKL. From cysteine to phenylalanine, the CDR3 is 16 amino acids long. CDR3 DNA only is kept here, 48 bases in frame from base 1. A distance of 12 bases separates the germline ends of V and J, which lose 0 bases and 1 base respectively. TCRbeta CDR3 regions were amplified from genomic DNA by means of the immunoSEQ Assay, a bias-controlled multiplex PCR. The published analysis was carried out like this. Nucleated cell counts per sample were estimated from amplification of reference gene primers within the assay. Sequence reads were collapsed and filtered to measure the absolute abundance of every unique TCRbeta CDR3 rearrangement. For each sample, productive Simpson clonality was calculated as the square root of Simpson's diversity index over productive rearrangements. The source is immuneACCESS, and TCRdb retained only in-frame sequences with V and J called. Part of the clones is not carried over; for the studies checked, unresolved V genes explain less than half of this, and the remainder is unexplained. Clone size and the V and J calls come from that table; the DNA yielded D and trimming. Present in this sample are hundreds of thousands of clones, more than 85% of which were seen just once. Around 3% of the sample comes from the top ten.

These data come from a study of blood T cell repertoires in COVID-19 (dated by TCRdb to 2020 to 2021). The study in broad terms: Samples from collaborators originated in the United States, Italy and Spain and spanned both the acute and convalescent phases of COVID-19. Sample metadata almost always included a de-identified subject ID, COVID-19 status, age in years and sex. The repertoires were made available in a free public database intended to serve as a resource for research on the immune response to SARS-CoV-2. Where available, HLA class I and class II types were taken from metadata supplied by the sample provider and were not determined by assay-based typing. The dataset comprised deeply sampled blood TCRbeta repertoires from subjects exposed to, actively infected with, or recovered from COVID-19. Samples came from the ongoing ImmuneRACE study (first 160 participants) plus 1,254 subjects from 6 global collaborators. The prospective study material was composed of cDNA or gDNA derived from T cells, B-cell-depleted T cells, or PBMCs.

Overall study results and their limits: The quantity of clinical and demographic metadata differed by source and by participant and was supplied without curation.

The collaborating institutions used their own protocols to collect whole blood in K2EDTA tubes. For TCRbeta analysis, collaborators shipped samples as frozen whole blood, isolated PBMCs, or DNA extracted from either of those sample types. The clonotype originates from a human donor in a cohort sampled during active COVID-19. The specimen sequenced was peripheral blood. The chain was built from TRBV4-1 and TRBJ1-2, with no D gene named confidently. The DNA sequence is given as TGCGCCAGCAGCCAAGATCCTCAGACTCTTAACTATGGCTACACCTTC. This sequence encodes CASSQDPQTLNYGYTF.